Below, one T cell receptor beta chain is given with its context. Its antigen is not known. The CDR3 sequence is 19 residues long. Germline CDR1 is SNHLY and CDR2 is FYNNEI. The V and J ends lost 5 bases and 0 bases, in that order; junction bases with no gene match: 15. The data were obtained in a study of cytomegalovirus exposure and HLA in healthy donors. Study-wide points: Immune exposure data for these donors was limited to CMV serostatus. Among the most significant clusters, several appeared linked to common viral pathogens in a later analysis.

Amplification used 60 Vbeta primers and 13 Jbeta primers. In the original workflow: An analysis performed later counted about 80 million unique TCR beta chains (approximately 12 million of them shared). Generated by immunoSEQ multiplex PCR, the TCRdb table keeps only in-frame clones and is missing some. Clonal size and the V and J genes are those of that table, whereas D and trimming came from the DNA. The data show approximately 100,000 clones, over 65% seen once. The TCR comes from a female donor in good health and CMV-seropositive. The gene calls are TRBV2 and TRBJ1-5; 8 nucleotides match TRBD1. Sequencing was done on a sample of PBMCs. This chain's CDR3 is CASSNSRDRRAYSNQPQHF. CDR3 bases: TGTGCCAGCAGTAACTCCCGGGACAGGCGAGCTTATAGCAATCAGCCCCAGCATTTT.